This T cell receptor (beta chain) was observed in a study (dated by TCRdb to between 2014 and 2017). Regarding the research as a whole: The study tested whether tumor-infiltrating Tregs in breast cancer are recruited from blood Tregs or converted in situ from other CD4+ T cell subsets.

This clonotype was counted many times. The specificity of this receptor is unknown. Base qualities are not provided; no much larger clone lies one nucleotide away. Full-length TCR variable regions were amplified by 5' RACE PCR with constant-region reverse primers, and semi-nested PCR with Nested Universal Primer A was subsequently performed. Using the ReliaPrep RNA Cell Miniprep System, total RNA was extracted, and the SMARTer RACE 5'/3' Kit was then used to reverse transcribe the RNA into 5'RACE-ready cDNA. Multiplex adaptors were used to barcode full-length TCR alpha and beta libraries, and the barcoded libraries were sequenced on an Illumina MiSeq. The paper's data handling went like this. For each of nine subset-tissue groups, sequencing data from the five patients were pooled, and the groups were then compared using unsupervised clustering of TCR gene usage. The Morisita-Horn index was used to calculate repertoire similarity, with shared sequences weighted according to their contribution to each repertoire. The public reads were reanalyzed by TCRdb: fastp trimming at Q25, MiXCR alignment, in-frame beta chains only. Entries that share a CDR3 protein sequence are merged under the most common genes and DNA. Here the V and J calls rest on TCRdb's processing, not on the authors' analysis. For this sample there are some 62,000 distinct CDR3 sequences; approximately 22% appear just once. The ten largest clones capture approximately 3% of the sample.

The memory CD4+ T cell population was isolated based on a CD4+CD45RO+CD25- phenotype. Tregs, naive and memory CD4+ T cells from tumor, blood and ipsilateral draining lymph nodes of a few breast cancer patients underwent full-length TCR alpha and beta sequencing. Tumor tissue and lymph nodes from ipsilateral axillary dissection were perfused with PBS, minced and digested with collagenase I and hyaluronidase. Ficoll density gradient centrifugation was used to isolate mononuclear cells from lymph nodes or from 50 to 55 ml of peripheral blood. FACS confirmed that the sorted cell populations were more than 90% pure. Points the paper makes about the study in general: Validation in the larger cohort was restricted to a single TCR beta V-J rearrangement rather than whole repertoires. The greatest overlap of tumor-infiltrating Treg TCR alpha and beta sequences was observed with tumor naive CD4+ T cells, followed by blood naive CD4+ T cells. In terms of TCR gene usage, tumor memory CD4+ T cells clustered together with blood and lymph node memory CD4+ cells, as well as with lymph node naive CD4+ cells.

Including cysteine and phenylalanine, the CDR3 has 13 amino acids. Left in the record is the CDR3 DNA by itself, 39 bases read in frame from the first base. V gives up 6 bases and J gives up 3 bases, and the segment between their germline ends measures 11 bases. The TCR comes from a female donor with breast cancer. The specimen sequenced was memory CD4+ T cells sorted from a lymph node. The intended sense of this specimen's cell subset or site label: memory CD4+ T cells, CD4+CD45RO+CD25-. The chain employs TRBV12-3 or TRBV12-4 and TRBJ1-1, with TRBD1 perhaps the D gene, on 6 matching bases. For the CDR3, the sequence is CASSRQGHTEAFF. The nucleotide sequence is given as TGTGCCAGCAGCCGTCAGGGGCACACTGAAGCTTTCTTT.